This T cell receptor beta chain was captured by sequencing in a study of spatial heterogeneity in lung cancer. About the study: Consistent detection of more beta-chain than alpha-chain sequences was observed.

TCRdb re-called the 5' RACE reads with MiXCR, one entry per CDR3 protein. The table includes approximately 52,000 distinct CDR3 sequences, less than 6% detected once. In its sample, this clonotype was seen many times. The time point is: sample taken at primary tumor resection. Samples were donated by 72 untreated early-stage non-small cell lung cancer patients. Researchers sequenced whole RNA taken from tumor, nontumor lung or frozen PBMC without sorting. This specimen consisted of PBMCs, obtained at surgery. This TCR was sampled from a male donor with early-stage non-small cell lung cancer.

The CDR3 is CASHGQAGDTQYF. The CDR3 DNA is TGCGCCAGCCACGGACAGGCAGGAGATACGCAGTATTTT. The chain combines TRBV5-1 with TRBJ2-3; 7 positions match TRBD1. The CDR3 length is 13 residues. The germline gives CDR1 SGHRS, CDR2 YFSETQ. V gave up 7 bases and J gave up 5 bases; unmatched junction bases: 7.